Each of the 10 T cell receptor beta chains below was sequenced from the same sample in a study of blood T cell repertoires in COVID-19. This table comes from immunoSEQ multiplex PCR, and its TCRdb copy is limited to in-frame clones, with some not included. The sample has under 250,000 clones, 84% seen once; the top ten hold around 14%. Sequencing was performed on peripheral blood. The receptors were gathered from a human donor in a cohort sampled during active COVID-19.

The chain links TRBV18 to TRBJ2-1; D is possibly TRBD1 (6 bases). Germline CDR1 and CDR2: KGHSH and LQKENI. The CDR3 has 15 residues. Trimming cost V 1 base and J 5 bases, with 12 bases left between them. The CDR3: CASSPRQTGDNEQFF. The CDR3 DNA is TGTGCCAGCTCACCACGCCAGACAGGAGACAATGAGCAGTTCTTC.

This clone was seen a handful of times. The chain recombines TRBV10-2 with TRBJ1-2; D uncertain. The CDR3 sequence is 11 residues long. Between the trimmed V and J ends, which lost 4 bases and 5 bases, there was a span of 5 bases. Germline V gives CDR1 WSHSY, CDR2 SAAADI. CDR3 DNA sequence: TGCGCCAGCAGTGGGAGTTATGGCTACACCTTC. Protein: CASSGSYGYTF.

CDR3: CASRPRGGIWTEAFF. For the CDR3, the DNA is TGTGCCAGCCGGCCCCGGGGAGGGATCTGGACTGAAGCTTTCTTT. The rearrangement uses TRBV28 and TRBJ1-1, with no clear D. Trimming took off 8 bases at V and 5 bases at J, with 21 bases between the two ends. Per germline, CDR1 MDHEN and CDR2 SYDVKM. This CDR3 spans 15 amino acids.

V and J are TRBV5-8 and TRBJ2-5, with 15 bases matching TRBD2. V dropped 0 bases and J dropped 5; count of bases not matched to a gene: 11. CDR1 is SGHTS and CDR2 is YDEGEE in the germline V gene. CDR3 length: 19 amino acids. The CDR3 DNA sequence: TGTGCCAGCAGCTTGGCCAGGACTAGCGGGAGGGAGCTGGGGGAGACCCAGTACTTC. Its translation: CASSLARTSGRELGETQYF.

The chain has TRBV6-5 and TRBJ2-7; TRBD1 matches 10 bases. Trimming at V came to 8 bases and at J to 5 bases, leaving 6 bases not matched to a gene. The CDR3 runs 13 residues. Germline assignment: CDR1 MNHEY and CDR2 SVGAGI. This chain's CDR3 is CASPQGTGDEQYF. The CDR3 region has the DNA TGTGCCAGCCCCCAAGGGACAGGGGACGAGCAGTACTTC.

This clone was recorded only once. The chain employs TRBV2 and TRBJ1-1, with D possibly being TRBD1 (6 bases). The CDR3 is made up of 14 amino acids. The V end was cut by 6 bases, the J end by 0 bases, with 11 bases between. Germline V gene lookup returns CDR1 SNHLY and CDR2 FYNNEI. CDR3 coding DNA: TGTGCCAGCAGGAGGACAGCGGTGAACACTGAAGCTTTCTTT. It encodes CASRRTAVNTEAFF.

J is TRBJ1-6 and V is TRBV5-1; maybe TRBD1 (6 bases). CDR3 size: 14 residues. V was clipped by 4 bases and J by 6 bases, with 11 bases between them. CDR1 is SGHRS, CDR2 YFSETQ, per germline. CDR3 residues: CASSTTGSNSPLHF. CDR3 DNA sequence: TGCGCCAGCAGCACTACAGGGTCTAATTCACCCCTCCACTTT. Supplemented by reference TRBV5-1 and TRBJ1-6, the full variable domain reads KAGVTQTPRYLIKTRGQQVTLSCSPISGHRSVSWYQQTPGQGLQFLFEYFSETQRNKGNFPGRFSGRQFSNSRSEMNVSTLELGDSALYLCASSTTGSNSPLHFGNGTRLTVT.

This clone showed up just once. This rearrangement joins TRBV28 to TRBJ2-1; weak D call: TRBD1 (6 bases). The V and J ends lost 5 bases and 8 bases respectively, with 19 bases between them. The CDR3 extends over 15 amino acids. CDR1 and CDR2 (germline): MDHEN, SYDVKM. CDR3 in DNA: TGTGCCAGCAGTCCCTTCCCCGGACAGAATCATGAGCAGTTCTTC. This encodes CASSPFPGQNHEQFF.

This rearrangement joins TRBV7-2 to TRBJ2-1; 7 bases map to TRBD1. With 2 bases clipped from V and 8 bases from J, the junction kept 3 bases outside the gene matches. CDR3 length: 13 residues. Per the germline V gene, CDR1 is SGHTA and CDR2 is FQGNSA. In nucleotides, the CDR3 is TGTGCCAGCAGCTTAACAGGGGCCTATGAGCAGTTCTTC. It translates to CASSLTGAYEQFF.

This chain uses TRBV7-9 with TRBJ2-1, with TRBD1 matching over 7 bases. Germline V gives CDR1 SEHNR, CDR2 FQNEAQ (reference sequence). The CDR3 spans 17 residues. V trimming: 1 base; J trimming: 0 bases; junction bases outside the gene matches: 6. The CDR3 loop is CASSLVVDRDSYNEQFF. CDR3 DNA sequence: TGTGCCAGCAGCTTAGTAGTCGACAGGGACTCCTACAATGAGCAGTTCTTC.